The 15 T cell receptor beta chains below were found in one sample sequenced in a study of cytomegalovirus exposure and HLA in healthy donors. Vbeta (60) and Jbeta (13) primers were used in the PCR. Repertoires were generated with immunoSEQ multiplex PCR, while TCRdb's copy carries only in-frame clones and drops some. The sample contains approximately 170,000 clones, 75% to 90% of which appear only once. The sequenced sample consisted of PBMCs. The receptors stem from a boy younger than 10 in good health and CMV-seronegative.

This clone showed up just once. CDR3 region: CSVGRVTDTQYF. CDR3 sequence (DNA): TGCAGCGTTGGGAGGGTGACGGATACGCAGTATTTT. The V and J genes are TRBV29-1 and TRBJ2-3; tentative D call: TRBD2 (6 bases). The germline V and J ends were trimmed by 4 bases and 6 bases, with 11 bases remaining between them. Germline V gene sequence: CDR1 SQVTM, CDR2 ANQGSEA. The CDR3 spans 12 residues.

This chain uses TRBV9 with TRBJ2-3, with 10 bases aligning to TRBD2. CDR3 length: 19 amino acids. Germline V gene lookup returns CDR1 SGDLS and CDR2 YYNGEE. The V segment lost 1 base and the J segment 0 bases; nucleotides outside the gene matches: 11. The CDR3 region has the DNA TGTGCCAGCAGCGTAAAGCTAGCGGGAGATGGTGGTAGCACAGATACGCAGTATTTT. Residues: CASSVKLAGDGGSTDTQYF.

The sample holds a few counts of this clone. The V gene is TRBV9, the J gene TRBJ2-5; a possible D gene is TRBD1 (5 bases). The germline V gene has CDR1 SGDLS and CDR2 YYNGEE. Trimming removed 0 bases from V and 5 bases from J, with 11 bases in between. This CDR3 is built from 14 residues. CDR3 loop: CASSVEGRQETQYF. In DNA form, the CDR3 reads TGTGCCAGCAGCGTAGAGGGCCGACAGGAGACCCAGTACTTC.

J is TRBJ1-3 and V is TRBV28; D ambiguous. This CDR3 region has 15 residues. From germline, CDR1 is MDHEN and CDR2 SYDVKM. V dropped 6 bases and J dropped 0 bases, with 12 bases sitting between them. CDR3 sequence: CASRPTVSSGNTIYF. CDR3 bases: TGTGCCAGCAGGCCGACTGTTAGCTCTGGAAACACCATATATTTT.

The rearrangement links TRBV28 to TRBJ1-3; 7 bases line up with TRBD1. V lost 6 bases, J lost 1 base, and 9 bases stayed unmatched. CDR1 is MDHEN and CDR2 is SYDVKM in the germline V gene. The CDR3 loop spans 16 amino acids. The CDR3 region has the DNA TGTGCCAGCAGCCCAATGACAGGGAGGTCTGGAAACACCATATATTTT. It specifies CASSPMTGRSGNTIYF.

This clone was seen a handful of times. The V and J genes are TRBV28 and TRBJ1-5; 9 nucleotides align to TRBD1. In germline, CDR1 is MDHEN, CDR2 SYDVKM. This CDR3 contains 16 residues. Losses at the gene ends were 5 bases for V and 4 bases for J; bases not matched to a gene: 9. The CDR3 coding sequence is TGTGCCAGCAGTATCCGCCTTGGACAGGGGAATCAGCCCCAGCATTTT. Translating it yields CASSIRLGQGNQPQHF.

The rearrangement joins TRBV14 to TRBJ1-2, with 10 positions matching TRBD1. Losses at the gene ends were 6 bases for V and 3 bases for J; bases not matched to a gene: 4. CDR3 size: 14 residues. CDR1 and CDR2 from the germline V gene are SGHDN and FVKESK. The CDR3 DNA follows: TGTGCCAGCAGTCCGGGACAGGGGTACTATGGCTACACCTTC. Protein: CASSPGQGYYGYTF.

The rearrangement links TRBV6-1 to TRBJ2-2, with D possibly TRBD1 on 6 matching bases. The germline CDR1 and CDR2 sequences are MNHNS and SASEGT. V dropped 8 bases and J dropped 4 bases, with 17 bases sitting between them. This CDR3 has 15 residues. The CDR3 coding sequence is TGTGCCAGCCCCCCGGACAGAACATCCACCGGGGAGCTGTTTTTT. The encoded protein is CASPPDRTSTGELFF.

The V and J genes are TRBV11-2 and TRBJ2-3, with D possibly TRBD2 on 5 matching bases. V was trimmed by 2 bases and J by 4 bases, leaving 13 bases between them. The CDR3 loop spans 15 amino acids. The germline V gene has CDR1 SGHAT and CDR2 FQNNGV. The CDR3 nucleotides read TGTGCCAGCAGCTTATCAATAGGGAGCGCAGATACGCAGTATTTT. Its protein product is CASSLSIGSADTQYF.

V usage is TRBV5-1 and J usage is TRBJ2-3; TRBD1 aligns across 7 bases. With 6 bases clipped from V and 6 bases from J, the junction kept 13 bases outside the gene matches. The CDR3 runs 15 residues. Germline V gene sequence: CDR1 SGHRS, CDR2 YFSETQ. The CDR3 protein is CASTNPGQRSDTQYF. CDR3 DNA: TGCGCCAGCACCAACCCGGGACAGAGATCGGATACGCAGTATTTT.

CDR3 sequence reads: CAWTGLAGGREQFF. The DNA for the CDR3 is TGTGCCTGGACGGGACTAGCGGGGGGGCGTGAGCAGTTCTTC. The chain combines TRBV30 with TRBJ2-1, with 16 bases fitting TRBD2. The CDR3 totals 14 residues. Germline values: CDR1 GTSNPN, CDR2 SVGIG (reference sequence). V lost 4 bases to trimming and J lost 9 bases; unmatched junction nucleotides: 3.

The chain couples TRBV10-3 to TRBJ1-5; a possible D gene is TRBD1 (5 bases). The germline CDR1 and CDR2 sequences are ENHRY and SYGVKD. V lost 0 bases to trimming and J lost 7 bases, with 13 bases between them. The CDR3 is made up of 15 amino acids. Written as DNA, the CDR3 is TGTGCCATCAGTGAGTCGGGAGGGACGGGACAGCCCCAGCATTTT. Amino acids: CAISESGGTGQPQHF.

This chain links TRBV2 with TRBJ1-5; 8 bases align to TRBD1. The CDR3 covers 14 residues. With V trimmed by 5 bases and J by 2 bases, 2 bases remained unmatched. Germline lookup yields CDR1 SNHLY and CDR2 FYNNEI. CDR3 amino acids: CASSLDRGNQPQHF. In DNA form, the CDR3 reads TGTGCCAGCAGTCTGGACAGGGGCAATCAGCCCCAGCATTTT. Looking up the rest from reference TRBV2 and TRBJ1-5 gives the full variable domain: EPEVTQTPSHQVTQMGQEVILRCVPISNHLYFYWYRQILGQKVEFLVSFYNNEISEKSEIFDDQFSVERPDGSNFTLKIRSTKLEDSAMYFCASSLDRGNQPQHFGDGTRLSIL.

The gene calls are TRBV5-1 and TRBJ1-4; a possible D gene is TRBD1 (5 bases). The CDR3 consists of 15 residues. Germline loops: CDR1 SGHRS, CDR2 YFSETQ. Trimming stripped 1 base from V and 8 bases from J, with 15 bases between. DNA for the CDR3: TGCGCCAGCAGCTTGTTGGGCCAGGGTACCGAAAAACTGTTTTTT. It yields the protein CASSLLGQGTEKLFF.

The chain carries TRBV19 and TRBJ2-1; 8 bases agree with TRBD2. Germline lookup yields CDR1 LNHDA and CDR2 SQIVND (reference sequence). V gave up 1 base and J gave up 5 bases; unmatched junction bases: 4. The CDR3 covers 15 residues. CDR3 sequence reads: CASSIAGGPNNEQFF. The CDR3 DNA follows: TGTGCCAGTAGTATAGCGGGAGGGCCGAACAATGAGCAGTTCTTC.